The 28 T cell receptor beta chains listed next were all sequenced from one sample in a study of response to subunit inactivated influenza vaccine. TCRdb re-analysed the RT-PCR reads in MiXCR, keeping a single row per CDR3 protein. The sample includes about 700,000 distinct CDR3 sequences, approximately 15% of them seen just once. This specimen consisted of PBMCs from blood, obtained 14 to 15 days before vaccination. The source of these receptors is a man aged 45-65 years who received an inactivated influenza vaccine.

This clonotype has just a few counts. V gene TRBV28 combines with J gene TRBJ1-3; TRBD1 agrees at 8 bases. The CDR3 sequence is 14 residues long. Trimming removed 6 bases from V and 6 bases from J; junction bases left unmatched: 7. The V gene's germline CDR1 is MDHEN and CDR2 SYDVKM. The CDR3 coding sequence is TGTGCCAGCAGCCCCCGGGACAGGAAAAACACCATATATTTT. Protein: CASSPRDRKNTIYF.

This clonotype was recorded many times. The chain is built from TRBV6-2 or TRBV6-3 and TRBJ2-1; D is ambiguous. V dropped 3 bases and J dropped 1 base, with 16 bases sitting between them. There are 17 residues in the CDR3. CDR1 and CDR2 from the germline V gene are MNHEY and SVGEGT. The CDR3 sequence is CASSYDPFGQSYNEQFF. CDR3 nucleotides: TGTGCCAGCAGTTATGATCCGTTCGGGCAGTCCTACAATGAGCAGTTCTTC.

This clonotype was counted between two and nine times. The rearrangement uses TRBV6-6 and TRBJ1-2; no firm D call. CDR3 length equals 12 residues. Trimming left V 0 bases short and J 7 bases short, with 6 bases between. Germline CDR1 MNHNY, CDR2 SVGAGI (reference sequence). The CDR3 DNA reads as TGTGCCAGCAGTTACTCGCCGAGTGGCTACACCTTC. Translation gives CASSYSPSGYTF.

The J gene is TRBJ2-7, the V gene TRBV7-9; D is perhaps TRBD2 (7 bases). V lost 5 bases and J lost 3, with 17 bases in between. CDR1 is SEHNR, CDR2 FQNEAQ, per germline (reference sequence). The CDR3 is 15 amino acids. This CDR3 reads CASSPRGRESYEQYF. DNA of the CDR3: TGTGCCAGCAGCCCCCGGGGGCGGGAGAGCTACGAGCAGTACTTC. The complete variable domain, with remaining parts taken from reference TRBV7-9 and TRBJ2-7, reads DTGVSQNPRHKITKRGQNVTFRCDPISEHNRLYWYRQTLGQGPEFLTYFQNEAQLEKSRLLSDRFSAERPKGSFSTLEIQRTEQGDSAMYLCASSPRGRESYEQYFGPGTRLTVT.

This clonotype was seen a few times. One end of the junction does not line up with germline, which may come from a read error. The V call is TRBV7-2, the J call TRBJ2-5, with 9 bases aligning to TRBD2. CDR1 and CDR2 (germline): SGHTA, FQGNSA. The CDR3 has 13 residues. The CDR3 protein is CASSLAGDGTQYF. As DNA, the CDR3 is TGTGCCAGCAGTTTAGCGGGGGACGGGACCCAGTACTTC.

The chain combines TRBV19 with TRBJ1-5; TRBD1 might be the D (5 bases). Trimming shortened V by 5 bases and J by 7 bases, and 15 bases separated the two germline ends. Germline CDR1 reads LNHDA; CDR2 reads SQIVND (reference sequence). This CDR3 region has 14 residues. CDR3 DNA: TGTGCCAGTAGTTCCGGGACGGCTACGCAGCCCCAGCATTTT. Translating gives CASSSGTATQPQHF.

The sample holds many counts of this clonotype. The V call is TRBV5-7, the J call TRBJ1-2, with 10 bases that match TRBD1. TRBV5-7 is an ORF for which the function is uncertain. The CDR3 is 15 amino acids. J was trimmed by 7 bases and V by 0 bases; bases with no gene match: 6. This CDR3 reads CASSLEGQGEFGYTF. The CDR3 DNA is TGTGCCAGCAGCTTGGAAGGACAGGGGGAGTTTGGCTACACCTTC.

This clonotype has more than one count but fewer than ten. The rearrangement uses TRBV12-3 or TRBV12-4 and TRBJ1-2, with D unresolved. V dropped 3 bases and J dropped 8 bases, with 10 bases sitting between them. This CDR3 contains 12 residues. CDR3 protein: CASSFTTRGYTF. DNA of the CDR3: TGTGCCAGCAGTTTTACCACGCGGGGCTACACCTTC.

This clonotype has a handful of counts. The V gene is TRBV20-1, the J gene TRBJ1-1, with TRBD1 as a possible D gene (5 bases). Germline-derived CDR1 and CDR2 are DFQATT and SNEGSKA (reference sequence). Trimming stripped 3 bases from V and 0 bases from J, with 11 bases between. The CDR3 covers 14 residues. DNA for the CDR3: TGCAGTGCTAGGCGACCGGGGCTGAACACTGAAGCTTTCTTT. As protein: CSARRPGLNTEAFF.

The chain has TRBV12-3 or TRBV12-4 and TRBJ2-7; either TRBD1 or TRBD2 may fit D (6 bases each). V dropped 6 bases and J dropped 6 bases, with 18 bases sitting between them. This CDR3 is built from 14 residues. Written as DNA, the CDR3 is TGTGCCAGCAGCCCCCTGAGGGGGGCCATCGAGCAGTACTTC. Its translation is CASSPLRGAIEQYF.

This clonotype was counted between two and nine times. The CDR3 loop reads CASSQKIAEDPYGYTF. Here the CDR3 DNA reads TGTGCCAGCAGCCAAAAGATAGCGGAAGACCCCTATGGCTACACCTTC. The chain has TRBV3-1 and TRBJ1-2; D remains unclear. Germline V gene sequence: CDR1 LGHDT, CDR2 YNNKEL (reference sequence). The CDR3 spans 16 residues. V gave up 2 bases and J gave up 4 bases, with 17 bases separating them. The entire variable domain, with the rest obtained from reference TRBV3-1 and TRBJ1-2, is as follows: DTAVSQTPKYLVTQMGNDKSIKCEQNLGHDTMYWYKQDSKKFLKIMFSYNNKELIINETVPNRFSPKSPDKAHLNLHINSLELGDSAVYFCASSQKIAEDPYGYTFGSGTRLTVV.

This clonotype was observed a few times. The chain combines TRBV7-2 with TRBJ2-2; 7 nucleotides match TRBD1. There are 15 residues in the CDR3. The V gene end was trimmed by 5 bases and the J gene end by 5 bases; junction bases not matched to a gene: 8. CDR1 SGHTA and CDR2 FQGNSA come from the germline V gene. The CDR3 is CASSLRQGWTGELFF. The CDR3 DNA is TGTGCCAGCAGCCTGCGACAGGGTTGGACCGGGGAGCTGTTTTTT.

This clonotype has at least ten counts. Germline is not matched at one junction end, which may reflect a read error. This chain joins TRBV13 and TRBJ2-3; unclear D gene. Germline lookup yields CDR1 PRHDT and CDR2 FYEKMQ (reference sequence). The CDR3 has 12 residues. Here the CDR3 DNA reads TGTGCCAGTAGCTGGAGCACAGATACGCAGTATTTT. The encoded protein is CASSWSTDTQYF.

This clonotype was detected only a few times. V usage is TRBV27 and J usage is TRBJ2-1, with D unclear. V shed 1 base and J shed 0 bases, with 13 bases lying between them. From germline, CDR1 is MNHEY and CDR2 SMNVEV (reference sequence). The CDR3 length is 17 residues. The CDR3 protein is CASSLLSIDSSYNEQFF. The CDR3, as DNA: TGTGCCAGCAGTTTATTGTCTATAGATAGCTCCTACAATGAGCAGTTCTTC.

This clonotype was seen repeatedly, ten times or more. CDR3 residues: CATSNGQGNTEAFF. Here the CDR3 DNA reads TGTGCCACCAGTAATGGACAGGGGAACACTGAAGCTTTCTTT. The rearrangement links TRBV24-1 to TRBJ1-1; 8 bases agree with TRBD1. The CDR3 spans 14 residues. CDR1 and CDR2 (germline): KGHDR, SFDVKD. V gave up 6 bases and J gave up 1 base; unmatched junction bases: 3.

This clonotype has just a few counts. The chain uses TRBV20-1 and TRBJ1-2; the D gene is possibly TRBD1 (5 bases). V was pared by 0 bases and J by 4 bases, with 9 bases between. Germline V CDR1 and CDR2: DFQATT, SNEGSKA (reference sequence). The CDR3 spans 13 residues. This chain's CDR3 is CSARDPGLYGYTF. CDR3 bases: TGCAGTGCTAGAGATCCGGGACTCTATGGCTACACCTTC.

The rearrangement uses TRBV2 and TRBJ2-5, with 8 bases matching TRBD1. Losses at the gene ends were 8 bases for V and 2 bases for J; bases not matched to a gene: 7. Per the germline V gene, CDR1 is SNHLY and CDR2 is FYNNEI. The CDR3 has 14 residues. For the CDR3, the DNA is TGTGCCAGCCACTGGACAGGGCAACAAGAGACCCAGTACTTC. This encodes CASHWTGQQETQYF.

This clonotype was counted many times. The CDR3 DNA sequence: TGCGCCAGCAGTCCGGGGACAGCAGATTATGGCTACACCTTC. It specifies CASSPGTADYGYTF. The chain joins TRBV5-1 to TRBJ1-2, with 7 positions matching TRBD1. Trimming removed 5 bases from V and 5 bases from J; junction bases left unmatched: 9. Germline V gene sequence: CDR1 SGHRS, CDR2 YFSETQ. The CDR3 consists of 14 residues.

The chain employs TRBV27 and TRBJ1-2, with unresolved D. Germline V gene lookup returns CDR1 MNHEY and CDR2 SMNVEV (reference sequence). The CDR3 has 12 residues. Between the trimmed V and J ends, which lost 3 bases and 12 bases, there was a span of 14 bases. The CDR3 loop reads CASSFPIYKDTF. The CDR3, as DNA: TGTGCCAGCAGTTTCCCAATTTATAAGGACACCTTC.

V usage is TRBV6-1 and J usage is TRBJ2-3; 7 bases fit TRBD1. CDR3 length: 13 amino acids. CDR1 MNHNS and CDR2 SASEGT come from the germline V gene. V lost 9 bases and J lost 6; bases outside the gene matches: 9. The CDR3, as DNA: TGTGCCAGTGAGGGGGCGCCTTCGGATACGCAGTATTTT. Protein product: CASEGAPSDTQYF.

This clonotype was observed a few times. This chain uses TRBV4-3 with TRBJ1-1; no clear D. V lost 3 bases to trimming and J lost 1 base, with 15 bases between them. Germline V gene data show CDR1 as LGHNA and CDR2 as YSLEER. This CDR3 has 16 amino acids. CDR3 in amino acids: CASSQEWLQSNTEAFF. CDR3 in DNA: TGCGCCAGCAGCCAGGAGTGGTTACAGTCGAACACTGAAGCTTTCTTT.

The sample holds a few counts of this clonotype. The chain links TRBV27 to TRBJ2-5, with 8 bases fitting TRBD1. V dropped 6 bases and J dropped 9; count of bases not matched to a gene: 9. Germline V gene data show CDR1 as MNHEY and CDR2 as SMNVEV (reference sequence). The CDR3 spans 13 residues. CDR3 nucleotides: TGTGCCAGCAGCCTTAGGGTACAGGGGGCCCAGTACTTC. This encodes CASSLRVQGAQYF.

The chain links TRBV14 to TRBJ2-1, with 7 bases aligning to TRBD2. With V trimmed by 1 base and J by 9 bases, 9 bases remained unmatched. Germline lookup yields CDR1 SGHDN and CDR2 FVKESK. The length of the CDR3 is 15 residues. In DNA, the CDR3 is TGTGCCAGCAGCCAAGTTGCGATTGGCGGGAGTGAGCAGTTCTTC. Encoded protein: CASSQVAIGGSEQFF. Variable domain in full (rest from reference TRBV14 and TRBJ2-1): EAGVTQFPSHSVIEKGQTVTLRCDPISGHDNLYWYRRVMGKEIKFLLHFVKESKQDESGMPNNRFLAERTGGTYSTLKVQPAELEDSGVYFCASSQVAIGGSEQFFGPGTRLTVL.

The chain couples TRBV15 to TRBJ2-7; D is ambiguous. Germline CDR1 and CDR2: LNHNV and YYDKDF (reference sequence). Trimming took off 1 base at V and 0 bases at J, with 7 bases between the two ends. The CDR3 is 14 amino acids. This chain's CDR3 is CATSRGVSSYEQYF. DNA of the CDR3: TGTGCCACCAGCAGAGGGGTTAGCTCCTACGAGCAGTACTTC.

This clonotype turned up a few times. CDR3 in DNA: TGTGCCAGCAGCTTAGACCCCCTCTACTCAGAGCAGTTCTTC. It translates to CASSLDPLYSEQFF. This chain connects TRBV7-2 to TRBJ2-1; D unclear. This CDR3 comprises 14 residues. The V end was cut by 1 base, the J end by 10 bases, with 14 bases between. Per the germline V gene, CDR1 is SGHTA and CDR2 is FQGNSA.

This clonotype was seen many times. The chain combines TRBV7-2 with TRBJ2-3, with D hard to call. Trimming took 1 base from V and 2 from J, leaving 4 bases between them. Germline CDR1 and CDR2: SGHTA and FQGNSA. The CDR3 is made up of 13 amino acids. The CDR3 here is CASSLGFTDTQYF. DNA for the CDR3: TGTGCCAGCAGCTTAGGCTTCACAGATACGCAGTATTTT.

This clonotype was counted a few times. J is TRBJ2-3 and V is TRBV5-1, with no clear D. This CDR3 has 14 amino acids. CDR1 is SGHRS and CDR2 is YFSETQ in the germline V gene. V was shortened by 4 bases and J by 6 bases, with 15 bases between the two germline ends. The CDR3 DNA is TGCGCCAGCAGCCTTGATGGGTTCCCGGATACGCAGTATTTT. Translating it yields CASSLDGFPDTQYF.

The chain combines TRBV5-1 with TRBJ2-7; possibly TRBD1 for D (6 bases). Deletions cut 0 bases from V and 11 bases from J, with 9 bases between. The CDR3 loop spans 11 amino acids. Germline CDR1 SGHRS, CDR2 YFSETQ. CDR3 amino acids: CASSLGGREYF. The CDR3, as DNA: TGCGCCAGCAGCTTGGGGGGGCGTGAGTACTTC.